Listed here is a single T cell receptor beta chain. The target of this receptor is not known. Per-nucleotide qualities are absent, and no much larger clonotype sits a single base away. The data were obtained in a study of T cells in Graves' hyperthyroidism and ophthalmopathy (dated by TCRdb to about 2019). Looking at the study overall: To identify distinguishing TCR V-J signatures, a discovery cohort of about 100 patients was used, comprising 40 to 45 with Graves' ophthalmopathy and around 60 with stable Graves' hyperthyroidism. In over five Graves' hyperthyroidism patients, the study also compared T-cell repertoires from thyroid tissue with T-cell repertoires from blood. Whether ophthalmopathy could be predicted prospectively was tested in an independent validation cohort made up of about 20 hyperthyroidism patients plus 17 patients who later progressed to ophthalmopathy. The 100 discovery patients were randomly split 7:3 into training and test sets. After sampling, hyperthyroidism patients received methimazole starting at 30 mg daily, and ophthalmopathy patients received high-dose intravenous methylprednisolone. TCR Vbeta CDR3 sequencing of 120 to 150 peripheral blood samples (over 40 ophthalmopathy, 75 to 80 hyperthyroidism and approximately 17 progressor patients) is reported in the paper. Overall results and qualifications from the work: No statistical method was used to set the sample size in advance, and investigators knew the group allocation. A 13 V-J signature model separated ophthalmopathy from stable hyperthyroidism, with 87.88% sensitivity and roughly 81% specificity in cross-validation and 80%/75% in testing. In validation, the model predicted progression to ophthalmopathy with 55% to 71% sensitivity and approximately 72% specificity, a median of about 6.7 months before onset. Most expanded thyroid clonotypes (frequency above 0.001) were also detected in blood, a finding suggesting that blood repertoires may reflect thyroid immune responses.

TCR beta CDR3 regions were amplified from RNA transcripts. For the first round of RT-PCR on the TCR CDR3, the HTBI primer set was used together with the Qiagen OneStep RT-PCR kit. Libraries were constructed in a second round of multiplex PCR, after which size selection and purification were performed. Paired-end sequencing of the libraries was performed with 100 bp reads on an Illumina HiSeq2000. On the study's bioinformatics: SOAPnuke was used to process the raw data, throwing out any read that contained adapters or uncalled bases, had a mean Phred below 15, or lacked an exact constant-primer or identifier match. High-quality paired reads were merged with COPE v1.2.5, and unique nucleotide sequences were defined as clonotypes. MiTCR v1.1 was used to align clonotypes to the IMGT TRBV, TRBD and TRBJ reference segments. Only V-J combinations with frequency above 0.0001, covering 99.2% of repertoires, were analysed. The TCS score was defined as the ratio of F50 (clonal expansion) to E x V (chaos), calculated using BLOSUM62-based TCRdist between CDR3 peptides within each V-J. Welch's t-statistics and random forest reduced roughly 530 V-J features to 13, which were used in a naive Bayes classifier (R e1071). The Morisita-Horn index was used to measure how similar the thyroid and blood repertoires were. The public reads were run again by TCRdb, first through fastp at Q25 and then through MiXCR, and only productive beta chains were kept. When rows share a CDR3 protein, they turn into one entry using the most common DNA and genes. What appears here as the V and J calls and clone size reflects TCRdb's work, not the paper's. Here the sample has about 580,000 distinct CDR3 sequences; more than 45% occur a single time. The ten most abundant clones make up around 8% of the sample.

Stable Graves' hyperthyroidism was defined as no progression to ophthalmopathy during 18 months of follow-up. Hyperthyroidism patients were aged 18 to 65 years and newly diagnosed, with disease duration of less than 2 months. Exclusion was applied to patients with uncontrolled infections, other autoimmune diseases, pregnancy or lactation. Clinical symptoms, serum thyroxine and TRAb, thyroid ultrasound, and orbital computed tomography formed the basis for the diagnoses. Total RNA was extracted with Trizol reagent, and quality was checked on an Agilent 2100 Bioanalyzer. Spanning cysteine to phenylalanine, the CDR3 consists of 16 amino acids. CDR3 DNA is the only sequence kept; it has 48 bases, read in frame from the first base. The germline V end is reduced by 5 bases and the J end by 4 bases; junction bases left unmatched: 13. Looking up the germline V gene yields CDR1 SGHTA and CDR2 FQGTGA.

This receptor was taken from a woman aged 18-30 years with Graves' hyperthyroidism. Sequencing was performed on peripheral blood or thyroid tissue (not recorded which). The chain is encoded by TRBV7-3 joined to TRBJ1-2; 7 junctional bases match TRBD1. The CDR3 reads CASSPDREGSGYGYTF. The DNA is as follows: TGTGCCAGCAGCCCAGACAGGGAAGGATCCGGCTATGGCTACACCTTC.